This passage covers 21 T cell receptor beta chains from one sample sequenced in a study of cytomegalovirus exposure and HLA in healthy donors. The PCR was carried out with 60 Vbeta primers and 13 Jbeta primers. The data were produced by immunoSEQ multiplex PCR, yet TCRdb's version contains in-frame clones alone and is incomplete. This sample has roughly 150,000 clones, with about 80% found just once. Sequencing used PBMCs. The receptors come from a woman in her thirties or forties in good health and CMV-seropositive.

V gene TRBV28 combines with J gene TRBJ2-5; perhaps TRBD2 as D (6 bases). CDR1 and CDR2 from the germline V gene are MDHEN and SYDVKM. V lost 7 bases and J lost 13, with 16 bases in between. This CDR3 contains 11 residues. CDR3 region: CASTSRGLPYF. Written as DNA, the CDR3 is TGTGCCAGCACCTCCCGGGGACTTCCGTACTTC.

Notes on this clone: Other DNA sequences from this sample encode an identical CDR3 as well. The chain uses TRBV28 and TRBJ1-2; D is unresolved. The CDR3 extends over 14 amino acids. The germline CDR1 and CDR2 sequences are MDHEN and SYDVKM. Trimming cost V 4 bases and J 1 base, with 10 bases left between them. In DNA, the CDR3 is TGTGCCAGCAGTTACCGGGAAATTAACTATGGCTACACCTTC. This translates into CASSYREINYGYTF.

The chain employs TRBV19 and TRBJ2-1, with TRBD1 matching over 8 bases. Per the germline V gene, CDR1 is LNHDA and CDR2 is SQIVND (reference sequence). The CDR3 sequence is 16 residues long. Losses at the gene ends were 5 bases for V and 4 bases for J; bases not matched to a gene: 10. CDR3 nucleotides: TGTGCCAGTAGTGGTAGACAGGGGACAAGATACAATGAGCAGTTCTTC. Translated: CASSGRQGTRYNEQFF.

Comment on this clone: Other DNA sequences in this specimen translate into the identical CDR3. The V and J genes are TRBV6-5 and TRBJ2-7; 13 bases line up with TRBD2. Losses at the gene ends were 6 bases for V and 2 bases for J; bases not matched to a gene: 1. CDR1 and CDR2 from the germline V gene are MNHEY and SVGAGI. This CDR3 has 14 amino acids. The CDR3 coding sequence is TGTGCCAGCAGGGGACTAGCGGGGCCCTACGAGCAGTACTTC. Translation gives CASRGLAGPYEQYF.

This rearrangement joins TRBV4-2 to TRBJ1-4; no reliable D call. CDR3 length: 16 residues. Germline CDR1 LGHNA, CDR2 YNFKEQ. The V end was cut by 1 base, the J end by 0 bases, with 9 bases between. Here the CDR3 DNA reads TGTGCCAGCAGCCAAGGGGCTCTTGCAACTAATGAAAAACTGTTTTTT. This sequence encodes CASSQGALATNEKLFF.

V usage is TRBV28 and J usage is TRBJ1-1; no definite D call. Trimming shortened V by 3 bases and J by 10 bases, and 12 bases separated the two germline ends. Looked up from germline, CDR1 is MDHEN and CDR2 is SYDVKM. This CDR3 comprises 12 residues. CDR3 sequence: CASSLASHRAFF. CDR3 DNA sequence: TGTGCCAGCAGTTTGGCCTCCCACCGAGCTTTCTTT.

The V call is TRBV21-1, the J call TRBJ2-2; TRBD2 is the table's D call and was not checked against the DNA. TRBV21-1 is described as a pseudogene. The length of the CDR3 is 17 residues. This CDR3 is CASSKRRSGSLVGELFF. The DNA for the CDR3 is TGTGCCAGCAGCAAAAGAAGAAGCGGGAGTCTGGTCGGGGAGCTGTTTTTT.

The chain recombines TRBV6-5 with TRBJ1-1; D is ambiguous. Trimming took off 0 bases at V and 1 base at J, with 9 bases between the two ends. The CDR3 contains 15 residues. From germline, CDR1 is MNHEY and CDR2 SVGAGI. The CDR3 DNA is TGTGCCAGCAGTTACTCTGTCAGATCGAACACTGAAGCTTTCTTT. Translation: CASSYSVRSNTEAFF.

V usage is TRBV5-1 and J usage is TRBJ2-3; D possibly corresponds to TRBD2 (6 bases). The CDR3 sequence is 15 residues long. Germline CDR1 SGHRS, CDR2 YFSETQ. Trimming took off 3 bases at V and 1 base at J, with 12 bases between the two ends. Here the CDR3 DNA reads TGCGCCAGCAGCTCGGGGGTAGTGGGCACAGATACGCAGTATTTT. Protein sequence: CASSSGVVGTDTQYF.

This chain connects TRBV6-1 to TRBJ1-6; D not certain. Trimming took off 0 bases at V and 10 bases at J, with 13 bases between the two ends. This CDR3 spans 15 amino acids. Germline CDR1 MNHNS, CDR2 SASEGT. The CDR3 DNA is TGTGCCAGCAGTGAAGCGGGCGGTCGGGAATCACCCCTCCACTTT. Amino acid sequence: CASSEAGGRESPLHF.

The chain carries TRBV10-3 and TRBJ1-1, with unresolved D. This CDR3 contains 14 residues. Trimming shortened V by 5 bases and J by 1 base, and 11 bases separated the two germline ends. The germline V gene has CDR1 ENHRY and CDR2 SYGVKD. The DNA for the CDR3 is TGTGCCATCAGTACAACAGTACAGAACACTGAAGCTTTCTTT. This encodes CAISTTVQNTEAFF.

The V and J genes are TRBV5-4 and TRBJ1-1, with D unclear. The germline gives CDR1 SGHNT, CDR2 YYREEE (reference sequence). Trimming took 0 bases from V and 1 from J, leaving 10 bases between them. This CDR3 has 15 residues. CDR3 in DNA: TGTGCCAGCAGCTTGGATCTCAGAGGGAACACTGAAGCTTTCTTT. Translated, it gives CASSLDLRGNTEAFF. The full variable domain, rest sourced from reference TRBV5-4 and TRBJ1-1, is ETGVTQSPTHLIKTRGQQVTLRCSSQSGHNTVSWYQQALGQGPQFIFQYYREEENGRGNFPPRFSGLQFPNYSSELNVNALELDDSALYLCASSLDLRGNTEAFFGQGTRLTVV.

This rearrangement joins TRBV14 to TRBJ1-5, with D unresolved. Per germline, CDR1 SGHDN and CDR2 FVKESK. V lost 8 bases and J 5 bases, leaving 13 bases between the germline ends. The CDR3 is made up of 13 amino acids. The CDR3 nucleotides are TGTGCCAGCGGTCCCGGGGTCGATCAGCCCCAGCATTTT. Residues: CASGPGVDQPQHF.

The chain is built from TRBV21-1 and TRBJ1-4. TRBV21-1 is recorded as a pseudogene. This CDR3 spans 19 amino acids. The CDR3 spells CASSKGEGSTAATNEKLFF. The CDR3 DNA reads TGTGCCAGCAGCAAAGGTGAAGGGAGTACAGCCGCAACTAATGAAAAACTGTTTTTT.

The CDR3 here is CASSVTGDRADTQYF. In nucleotides, the CDR3 is TGTGCCAGCAGCGTAACGGGGGATCGGGCAGATACGCAGTATTTT. The gene calls are TRBV9 and TRBJ2-3; possible D gene TRBD2, 6 bases. The length of the CDR3 is 15 residues. V was trimmed by 1 base and J by 4 bases, leaving 13 bases between them. Germline V CDR1 and CDR2: SGDLS, YYNGEE. The full variable domain, completed using reference TRBV9 and TRBJ2-3, is DSGVTQTPKHLITATGQRVTLRCSPRSGDLSVYWYQQSLDQGLQFLIQYYNGEERAKGNILERFSAQQFPDLHSELNLSSLELGDSALYFCASSVTGDRADTQYFGPGTRLTVL.

The genes are TRBV25-1 and TRBJ2-5; 14 bases match TRBD2. The CDR3 sequence is 15 residues long. Germline V gives CDR1 MGHDK, CDR2 SYGVNS. Trimming removed 6 bases from V and 3 bases from J; junction bases left unmatched: 3. CDR3 in DNA: TGTGCCAGCAGGCCGGGACTAGCGGGAGAAGAGACCCAGTACTTC. Encoded protein: CASRPGLAGEETQYF.

The sample holds a few counts of this clone. This rearrangement joins TRBV4-1 to TRBJ2-1; 13 nucleotides line up with TRBD2. CDR1 is MGHRA and CDR2 is YSYEKL in the germline V gene. CDR3 size: 17 residues. Trimming removed 4 bases from V and 0 bases from J; junction bases left unmatched: 3. CDR3 bases: TGCGCCAGCAGCCCGGGACTAGCGGGAAGCTCCTACAATGAGCAGTTCTTC. Residues: CASSPGLAGSSYNEQFF.

The chain combines TRBV9 with TRBJ2-7; the match to TRBD1 covers 9 bases. CDR3 length equals 14 residues. CDR1 is SGDLS, CDR2 YYNGEE, per germline. V lost 4 bases and J lost 4; bases outside the gene matches: 6. CDR3 sequence reads: CASSLLDRGYEQYF. CDR3 DNA sequence: TGTGCCAGCAGCCTCCTGGACAGGGGTTACGAGCAGTACTTC.

The rearrangement joins TRBV5-1 to TRBJ2-3; 8 bases match TRBD2. Trimming at V came to 5 bases and at J to 6 bases, leaving 11 bases not matched to a gene. This CDR3 has 15 amino acids. Looked up from germline, CDR1 is SGHRS and CDR2 is YFSETQ. The CDR3 nucleotides are TGCGCCAGCAGACCGGGACTAGTGACCGCGGATACGCAGTATTTT. Its translation is CASRPGLVTADTQYF.

This clone was counted only a few times. Other DNA sequences in this specimen translate into the identical CDR3. This chain links TRBV18 with TRBJ2-5; D is unresolved. V was cut by 3 bases and J by 1 base, with 6 bases left in between. Germline assignment: CDR1 KGHSH and CDR2 LQKENI. CDR3 length: 13 amino acids. This CDR3 is CASSPSVQETQYF. The DNA of the CDR3 is TGTGCCAGCTCACCGTCCGTCCAAGAGACCCAGTACTTC.

This clone has just a few counts. The chain links TRBV6-4 to TRBJ2-1; the D gene is possibly TRBD2 (6 bases). The germline CDR1 and CDR2 sequences are MRHNA and SNTAGT. The CDR3 has 15 amino acids. With 4 bases removed from V and 5 bases from J, the gap between germline ends came to 15 bases. CDR3 nucleotide sequence: TGTGCCAGCAGTGTACGGGCGGGGTGGGACAATGAGCAGTTCTTC. Translating it yields CASSVRAGWDNEQFF.